This TCR beta chain was found in a study of beta chain features in type 1 diabetes. The CDR3 is 14 amino acids. Germline CDR1 reads MGHRA; CDR2 reads YSYEKL. V gave up 2 bases and J gave up 0 bases, with 7 bases separating them. Since all of the isolated RNA was reverse transcribed, expressed TCRB transcripts were what got sequenced. TCRdb keeps only in-frame clones here, not all; method: immunoSEQ multiplex PCR. The table includes about 350,000 clones, about 20% detected once. The chain recombines TRBV4-1 with TRBJ1-2, with D possibly being TRBD1 (5 bases). This clonotype originated in a woman aged 18-29 years in good health. The sequenced sample was naive CD4+ T cells from blood. The CDR3 bases are TGCGCCAGCAGCCAACCAGGGACTAACTATGGCTACACCTTC. Its protein product is CASSQPGTNYGYTF.